These 19 T cell receptor delta chains share one sample of origin, sequenced in a study of γδ T cells in repeated Plasmodium falciparum infection. Vgamma9/Vdelta2+ and Vdelta2-negative gammadelta T cells were flow-sorted from PBMC for bulk sequencing. TCRdb re-identified clones in the multiplex PCR reads via CATT. The profile covers approximately 90,000 delta-chain clones, with 0.9% to 1% appearing a single time and around 9.6% taken by the ten largest. The sequenced sample consisted of gamma-delta T cells from blood. These receptors all stem from a pool of human donors (malaria-infected and uninfected, not separated).

Details on this clone: A far larger clone is only one base removed, so a read error is likely. The CDR3 DNA is TGTGCTCTTGGGGACCCCTACTCTTCCTTCCTACTGGGGGATACGGGGAGCAGCGAGGCCGATAAACTCATCTTT. It yields the protein CALGDPYSSFLLGDTGSSEADKLIF. The genes are TRDV1 and TRDJ1; 13 bases are a match to TRDD3. TCRdb does not report a J gene; here it was assigned by matching the DNA to germline references. Per germline, CDR1 TSWWSYY and CDR2 QGS. The CDR3 runs to 25 residues. With V trimmed by 3 bases and J by 3 bases, 31 bases remained unmatched.

This clone has at least ten counts. TCRdb attributes to this sequence the protein of a much larger clone, which differs from the DNA translation at residue 11; a read error is likely, and the protein displayed is translated from the DNA. This chain links TRDV2 with TRDJ1, with 10 bases matching TRDD3. CDR3 size: 13 residues. Germline loops: CDR1 GEAIGNYY, CDR2 EKD. This chain's CDR3 is CACDLLGDHKPIF. CDR3 nucleotide sequence: TGTGCCTGTGATTTACTGGGGGATCATAAACCCATCTTT.

Turning to this clone: The TCRdb protein comes from a much larger clone and disagrees with this DNA's translation at residue 6, likely due to a read error; the protein given here is derived from the DNA. The chain couples TRDV2 to TRDJ1; 9 nucleotides match TRDD3. TCRdb is silent on the J gene; assignment here came from matching the DNA to germline. J gave up 0 bases and V 0 bases, and 13 bases lay outside the gene matches. Germline V gives CDR1 GEAIGNYY, CDR2 EKD. This CDR3 has 19 residues. This CDR3 is CACDTPHPLGDKYTDKLIF. The CDR3 DNA reads as TGTGCCTGTGACACCCCTCATCCCTTGGGGGATAAGTACACCGATAAACTCATCTTT.

This clone was seen a handful of times. A far larger clone is a single base away, which makes a read error likely. Other nucleotide sequences in the sample specify the same CDR3. The V gene call reads TRDV3; no J gene was called; TRDD2 reflects the table's D call only, with no check against the DNA. The germline gives CDR1 TVYSNPD, CDR2 GDNSRS (reference sequence). The CDR3 length is 12 residues. CDR3 in amino acids: CAFKPYTDKLIF. The CDR3 DNA reads as TGTGCCTTTAAACCCTACACCGATAAACTCATCTTC.

Regarding this clone: A far larger clone is a single base away, which makes a read error likely. The rearrangement joins TRDV2 to TRDJ3, with 10 bases fitting TRDD3. TCRdb lists no J gene, so it was determined here by aligning the DNA to germline. V trimming: 3 bases; J trimming: 0 bases; junction bases outside the gene matches: 4. The germline gives CDR1 GEAIGNYY, CDR2 EKD. The CDR3 consists of 18 residues. CDR3 DNA: TGTGCCTGTGACGTCCTGGGGGATAGCTCCTGGGACACCCGACAGATGTTTTTC. Its translation is CACDVLGDSSWDTRQMFF.

This clone was observed at least ten times. This sequence joins TRDV1 and TRDJ1, with unresolved D. No J segment appears in TCRdb, so it was assigned here by matching the sequence to germline. Germline V gene sequence: CDR1 TSWWSYY, CDR2 QGS. CDR3 length: 20 residues. V was clipped by 4 bases and J by 2 bases, with 29 bases between them. DNA of the CDR3: TGTGCTCTTGGGGTCTCACAACACTACCCCCTCGGGGCCATAACCGATAAACTCATCTTT. This gives the protein CALGVSQHYPLGAITDKLIF.

This clone was seen a few times. TCRdb pairs this DNA with a much larger clone's protein that differs at residue 9, likely a read error; the protein shown was translated from the DNA. The rearrangement uses TRDV2 and TRDJ1, with 10 nucleotides matching TRDD3. The J gene, absent from TCRdb, was called here by matching the DNA to germline. V lost 0 bases and J lost 2; bases outside the gene matches: 20. This CDR3 comprises 21 residues. The germline V gene encodes CDR1 GEAIGNYY and CDR2 EKD. The CDR3 DNA is TGTGCCTGTGACACCGTAACCCTCCGGGGGATACGCGAAACCCAGACCGATAAACTCATCTTT. Encoded protein: CACDTVTLRGIRETQTDKLIF.

This clone turned up a few times. The translation of this DNA and the TCRdb protein of a much larger clone differ at residue 5, probably owing to a read error; the protein shown here is translated from the DNA. The chain couples TRDV2 to TRDJ3; 13 bases align to TRDD3. No J segment appears in TCRdb, so it was assigned here by matching the sequence to germline. Germline V gene sequence: CDR1 GEAIGNYY, CDR2 EKD. CDR3 size: 19 residues. The ends lost 3 bases at V and 2 bases at J; junction bases unmatched: 6. The chain's CDR3 is CACDYTGGYEAWDTRQMFF. CDR3 coding DNA: TGTGCCTGTGACTATACTGGGGGATACGAAGCCTGGGACACCCGACAGATGTTTTTC.

This clone appeared a few times. The protein TCRdb gives is from a much larger clone and does not agree with this DNA's translation at residue 12, likely a read error; the protein shown here comes from the DNA. The gene calls are TRDV1 and TRDJ2, with 9 bases matching TRDD3. CDR3 length equals 19 residues. Germline trimming cut 5 bases from V and 0 bases from J; bases unmatched to any gene: 13. CDR1 is TSWWSYY and CDR2 is QGS in the germline V gene. The DNA of the CDR3 is TGTGCTCTTGGGCAAACGATAAGGGGGATACCAGCTTTGACAGCACAACTCTTCTTT. This sequence encodes CALGQTIRGIPALTAQLFF.

Comments on this clone: The protein TCRdb lists belongs to a much larger clone and differs from this DNA's translation at residue 9, which points to a read error; the protein shown is made from the DNA. The genes are TRDV2 and TRDJ1, with 7 bases matching TRDD3. The ends lost 0 bases at V and 0 bases at J; junction bases unmatched: 12. In germline, CDR1 is GEAIGNYY, CDR2 EKD. The CDR3 has 18 residues. The CDR3 DNA reads as TGTGCCTGTGACACCGGACTGGGGTATACTCCCTACACCGATAAACTCATCTTT. Its translation is CACDTGLGYTPYTDKLIF.

This clone was counted between two and nine times. The protein that TCRdb holds for this DNA derives from a much larger clone and differs from the translated DNA at residue 11, which likely indicates a read error; the protein shown here is translated from the DNA. CDR3 DNA sequence: TGTGCTCTTTCCCACTTCCTACAAAGACTCCATAACACCGATAAACTCATCTTT. Translated: CALSHFLQRLHNTDKLIF. V is TRDV1 and J is TRDJ1; TRDD2 matches 8 bases. Here the J gene was assigned by germline matching of the DNA, as TCRdb has none. Germline CDR1 and CDR2: TSWWSYY and QGS. V shed 8 bases, J shed 0 bases, and the junction held 17 bases outside the gene matches. The CDR3 loop spans 18 amino acids.

Turning to this clone: This likely came from a read error, as a far larger clone is one base away. Other nucleotide sequences in the sample specify the same CDR3. The V gene is TRDV2, the J gene TRDJ1, with 9 nucleotides matching TRDD3. No J segment appears in TCRdb, so it was assigned here by matching the sequence to germline. The germline V gene has CDR1 GEAIGNYY and CDR2 EKD. The CDR3 runs to 26 residues. CDR3 in amino acids: CACDYRPSPFLGDRGVPKLYTDKLIF. CDR3 nucleotides: TGTGCCTGTGACTACAGGCCTTCTCCATTCCTGGGGGATCGGGGGGTGCCGAAGTTGTACACCGACAAACTCATCTTT.

This clone appeared a few times. Translating this DNA gives a protein that differs at residue 8 from the TCRdb one, which belongs to a much larger clone; a read error is likely, and the protein shown is this translation. The chain couples TRDV1 to TRDJ1, with 8 bases lining up with TRDD3. TCRdb records no J gene; here it was assigned by comparing the DNA to germline. The CDR3 spans 18 residues. J gave up 6 bases and V 3 bases, and 18 bases lay outside the gene matches. CDR1 and CDR2 (germline): TSWWSYY, QGS. This chain's CDR3 is CALGDPPPYETGGYKLIF. The DNA of the CDR3 is TGTGCTCTTGGGGATCCGCCTCCCTATGAGACTGGGGGGTATAAACTCATCTTT.

This clone turned up a few times. TCRdb's protein, taken from a much larger clone, differs from this DNA's translation at residue 11, likely owing to a read error; the protein displayed comes from the DNA. The chain recombines TRDV2 with TRDJ1, with TRDD3 identical over 13 bases. In the absence of a J gene in TCRdb, the DNA was matched to germline to assign it here. The trim removed 2 bases at V and 4 bases at J, leaving 6 bases unmatched. CDR1 and CDR2 from the germline V gene are GEAIGNYY and EKD. CDR3 length equals 16 residues. The CDR3 protein is CACDILGDTLIDKLIF. CDR3 coding DNA: TGTGCCTGTGACATACTGGGGGATACGCTCATCGATAAACTCATCTTT.

This clone was seen a few times. This likely traces to a read error, being one base from a far larger clone. This sample includes further DNA sequences coding for the same CDR3. The chain employs TRDV2 and TRDJ3; D may correspond to TRDD2 or TRDD3 (5 bases each). Here the J gene was assigned by germline matching of the DNA, as TCRdb has none. V was shortened by 3 bases and J by 0 bases, with 38 bases between the two germline ends. This CDR3 comprises 26 residues. CDR1 is GEAIGNYY, CDR2 EKD, per germline. CDR3 protein: CACDPISLQSPGDHLRNSWDTRQMFF. The CDR3 DNA is TGTGCCTGTGACCCGATTTCCCTTCAATCACCCGGGGACCACCTAAGAAACTCCTGGGACACCCGACAGATGTTTTTC.

This clone has just a few counts. The protein recorded in TCRdb matches a much larger clone and deviates from this DNA's translation at residue 6, suggesting a read error; the protein here is obtained by translating the DNA. Written as DNA, the CDR3 is TGTGCTCTTGGGGAACCGGTCCCAATCCTTCCCTTACTGGGGGATAATGAGGGTGCGGGCACCGATAAACTCATCTTT. Translated, it gives CALGEPVPILPLLGDNEGAGTDKLIF. The V gene is TRDV1, the J gene TRDJ1; TRDD3 matches at 11 bases. The J gene is not listed in TCRdb, so it was assigned here from a DNA match to germline. V lost 1 base to trimming and J lost 1 base; unmatched junction nucleotides: 32. Germline CDR1 is TSWWSYY and CDR2 is QGS. CDR3 length equals 26 residues.

This clone was picked up a small number of times. For this DNA, TCRdb reports the protein of a much larger clone, which diverges at residue 5, most likely from a read error; the protein presented here is translated directly from the DNA. This chain joins TRDV2 and TRDJ4; 11 nucleotides line up with TRDD3. TCRdb is silent on the J gene; assignment here came from matching the DNA to germline. This CDR3 contains 18 residues. CDR1 and CDR2 (germline): GEAIGNYY, EKD. The ends lost 3 bases at V and 3 bases at J; junction bases unmatched: 17. The CDR3 region is CACDAVGGGYAYEGPLIF. CDR3 in DNA: TGTGCCTGTGACGCCGTCGGTGGGGGATACGCATACGAAGGACCCCTGATCTTT.

For this clone: The TCRdb protein comes from a much larger clone and disagrees with this DNA's translation at residue 6, likely due to a read error; the protein given here is derived from the DNA. This chain joins TRDV1 and TRDJ1; TRDD3 agrees at 7 bases. The J gene was missing in TCRdb and was found by matching the end of the DNA to germline. Germline trimming cut 3 bases from V and 8 bases from J; bases unmatched to any gene: 21. Germline values: CDR1 TSWWSYY, CDR2 QGS. CDR3 size: 18 residues. The CDR3 loop reads CALGDPNRGGSLDGKLIF. CDR3 nucleotide sequence: TGTGCTCTTGGGGACCCAAACAGGGGGGGATCATTAGACGGAAAACTCATCTTT.

As regards this clone: A far larger clone is just one base off, so this is likely a read error. At the DNA level, this CDR3 is encoded by other sequences in the same sample as well. This chain connects TRDV2 to TRDJ1, with 9 bases lining up with TRDD3. The J gene comes from matching the DNA to germline here; TCRdb lacks it. The V gene end was trimmed by 0 bases and the J gene end by 0 bases; junction bases not matched to a gene: 7. Germline lookup yields CDR1 GEAIGNYY and CDR2 EKD. This CDR3 is 17 amino acids long. Here the CDR3 reads CACDTRQLGEYTDKLIF. DNA of the CDR3: TGTGCCTGTGACACCAGGCAACTGGGGGAGTACACCGATAAACTCATCTTT.